This TCR beta chain derives from a study of shared T cell receptors in the human thymus. Germline values: CDR1 MGHDK, CDR2 SYGVNS. The CDR3 sequence is 13 residues long. V dropped 6 bases and J dropped 4; count of bases not matched to a gene: 2. A remark on this clone: Other DNA sequences in this sample translate to the same CDR3.

Libraries were prepared by immunoSEQ multiplex PCR; TCRdb keeps only in-frame clonotypes and omits some of them. The sample lists hundreds of thousands of clones, approximately 89% occurring once. In addition, the sample was reused for a study of human thymus T cells.

The sequenced sample consisted of thymocytes. This chain connects TRBV25-1 to TRBJ1-4; 7 bases agree with TRBD1. This TCR was recovered from a boy in the first two years of life with a congenital heart defect. The CDR3 loop reads CASRRQGNEKLFF. The CDR3 nucleotides read TGTGCCAGCAGGCGACAGGGTAATGAAAAACTGTTTTTT.